Each of the 26 T cell receptor beta chains below was sequenced from the same sample in a study of human T cells and chemical hapten exposure. Time point of the sample: patch test 1, 2 weeks after DPC sensitization. Sample treatment: therapeutic diphenylcyclopropenone sensitization with weekly scalp DPC. TCRdb reprocessed the RACE reads via MiXCR and lists one record per CDR3 protein. The sample lists fewer than 500,000 distinct CDR3 sequences; 4.8% were seen once. Sequenced here: whole blood, sampled in connection with sensitization to the hapten diphenylcyclopropenone (DPC). The receptors were gathered from a woman aged 45-65 years with alopecia areata. Some clones in this sample may be carry-over from other donors' samples.

This clonotype was found many times. The chain carries TRBV6-6 and TRBJ1-2; 7 positions match TRBD1. Trimming removed 6 bases from V and 0 bases from J; junction bases left unmatched: 1. CDR1 is MNHNY, CDR2 SVGAGI, per germline (reference sequence). The CDR3 sequence is 13 residues long. In DNA form, the CDR3 reads TGTGCCAGCAGCCAGGGGGCTAACTATGGCTACACCTTC. Its translation is CASSQGANYGYTF.

Worth noting for this clonotype: An end of the junction does not agree with germline; a read error may underlie this. The rearrangement links TRBV18 to TRBJ2-3; possibly TRBD1 for D (5 bases). Germline V gene sequence: CDR1 KGHSH, CDR2 LQKENI. This CDR3 has 14 residues. The CDR3, as DNA: TGTGCCAGCTCACCTCCAGGGCACGAAGATACGGAGTATTTT. This translates into CASSPPGHEDTEYF.

The rearrangement links TRBV7-9 to TRBJ2-1; 14 positions agree with TRBD2. Germline loops: CDR1 SEHNR, CDR2 FQNEAQ (reference sequence). The CDR3 length is 17 residues. Trimming took 5 bases from V and 5 from J; bases not matched to a gene: 8. The CDR3: CASSRRLAGGPDNEQFF. CDR3 bases: TGTGCCAGCAGCCGTAGACTAGCGGGAGGGCCTGACAATGAGCAGTTCTTC.

There are many counts of this clonotype. The chain carries TRBV20-1 and TRBJ1-5, with D perhaps matching TRBD1 (5 bases). CDR1 is DFQATT, CDR2 SNEGSKA, per germline (reference sequence). This CDR3 has 14 residues. Between the trimmed V and J ends, which lost 5 bases and 4 bases, there was a span of 15 bases. In DNA, the CDR3 is TGCAGTGCTCCCGGGACGGGTAAAAATCAGCCCCAGCATTTT. It encodes CSAPGTGKNQPQHF.

The rearrangement links TRBV12-3 or TRBV12-4 to TRBJ2-2; D is perhaps TRBD1 or TRBD2 (5 bases each). V lost 6 bases and J lost 0, with 11 bases in between. This CDR3 is built from 15 residues. CDR3 nucleotides: TGTGCCAGCAGCCAAGGGACGGCGAACACCGGGGAGCTGTTTTTT. Residues: CASSQGTANTGELFF.

The sample holds many counts of this clonotype. V is TRBV5-1 and J is TRBJ2-5; D uncertain. The germline CDR1 and CDR2 sequences are SGHRS and YFSETQ. CDR3 length: 15 residues. V gave up 5 bases and J gave up 8 bases, with 22 bases separating them. Here the CDR3 reads CASRGGLPGSNTQYF. The CDR3 DNA reads as TGCGCCAGCAGAGGTGGGCTACCCGGAAGCAACACCCAGTACTTC.

Only a few counts were recorded for this clonotype. This chain joins TRBV5-1 and TRBJ2-2; D is unresolved. Germline lookup yields CDR1 SGHRS and CDR2 YFSETQ. Between the trimmed V and J ends, which lost 3 bases and 4 bases, there was a span of 16 bases. This CDR3 has 16 amino acids. The CDR3 loop reads CASSSDTGWATGELFF. CDR3 in DNA: TGCGCCAGCAGCTCCGACACCGGGTGGGCCACCGGGGAGCTGTTTTTT.

The CDR3 nucleotides are TGTGCCAGCACCCCACAAACAGGGGGGAACACTGAAGCTTTCTTT. This sequence encodes CASTPQTGGNTEAFF. The rearrangement uses TRBV27 and TRBJ1-1; 8 bases line up with TRBD1. The V gene end was trimmed by 7 bases and the J gene end by 1 base; junction bases not matched to a gene: 8. The CDR3 has 15 residues. CDR1 and CDR2 from the germline V gene are MNHEY and SMNVEV (reference sequence).

The table lists this clonotype with a few counts. This chain connects TRBV29-1 to TRBJ2-3; tentative D call: TRBD1 (5 bases). This CDR3 region has 11 residues. V lost 7 bases to trimming and J lost 7 bases, with 12 bases between them. Germline CDR1 SQVTM, CDR2 ANQGSEA. As DNA, the CDR3 is TGCAGCGATTTCAGGGTCCATACGCAGTATTTT. It translates to CSDFRVHTQYF.

This clonotype was seen at least ten times. V and J are TRBV5-1 and TRBJ1-5; D unclear. Trimming stripped 0 bases from V and 0 bases from J, with 16 bases between. The CDR3 totals 18 residues. Germline CDR1 reads SGHRS; CDR2 reads YFSETQ. The CDR3 is CASSLVPSADHSNQPQHF. The CDR3 DNA is TGCGCCAGCAGCTTGGTGCCGTCGGCAGATCATAGCAATCAGCCCCAGCATTTT.

This clonotype has a count of ten or more. This chain connects TRBV5-1 to TRBJ2-1; D is perhaps TRBD2 (6 bases). The CDR3 is made up of 14 amino acids. Germline values: CDR1 SGHRS, CDR2 YFSETQ. V lost 10 bases and J 2 bases, leaving 16 bases between the germline ends. The CDR3 here is CAGRPDVTYNEQFF. CDR3 sequence (DNA): TGCGCCGGGAGGCCTGACGTCACCTACAATGAGCAGTTCTTC.

V gene TRBV4-3 combines with J gene TRBJ2-3, with D tentatively TRBD2 (5 bases). Trimming took off 0 bases at V and 2 bases at J, with 15 bases between the two ends. This CDR3 contains 17 residues. Germline loops: CDR1 LGHNA, CDR2 YSLEER. This CDR3 is CASSQDQNRTSTDTQYF. CDR3 in DNA: TGCGCCAGCAGCCAAGACCAAAACCGGACTTCCACAGATACGCAGTATTTT.

This clonotype was recorded many times. The chain uses TRBV11-2 and TRBJ1-1, with 10 bases matching TRBD1. The CDR3 has 14 residues. Germline V gene lookup returns CDR1 SGHAT and CDR2 FQNNGV. V trimming: 5 bases; J trimming: 8 bases; junction bases outside the gene matches: 8. CDR3 DNA sequence: TGTGCCAGCAGCCGGAAGGACAGGGGGACCGAAGCTTTCTTT. Translating it yields CASSRKDRGTEAFF.

This clonotype has a handful of counts. The CDR3 protein is CASSVDPAIQTQYF. As DNA, the CDR3 is TGTGCCAGCAGCGTAGACCCCGCGATTCAGACCCAGTACTTC. V is TRBV9 and J is TRBJ2-5, with D uncertain. The CDR3 consists of 14 residues. The ends were cut back, 0 bases at V and 6 bases at J, with 12 bases in the middle. In germline, CDR1 is SGDLS, CDR2 YYNGEE.

This chain joins TRBV6-5 and TRBJ2-2, with D perhaps matching TRBD1 or TRBD2 (5 bases each). The germline V gene encodes CDR1 MNHEY and CDR2 SVGAGI. The CDR3 sequence is 13 residues long. V dropped 2 bases and J dropped 8 bases, with 9 bases sitting between them. The CDR3 sequence is CASSYEGSGELFF. The CDR3 nucleotides are TGTGCCAGCAGTTACGAGGGGTCTGGGGAGCTGTTTTTT.

The rearrangement uses TRBV11-2 and TRBJ2-7; the D gene could be TRBD1 or TRBD2 (6 bases each). The V end was cut by 5 bases, the J end by 0 bases, with 14 bases between. Germline CDR1 reads SGHAT; CDR2 reads FQNNGV. The CDR3 is 15 residues long. CDR3 protein: CASSPGAGSSYEQYF. In DNA form, the CDR3 reads TGTGCCAGCAGCCCGGGGGCGGGCAGCTCCTACGAGCAGTACTTC.

This clonotype has at least ten counts. The chain is built from TRBV4-3 and TRBJ2-7; the match to TRBD1 covers 8 bases. Trimming took 0 bases from V and 5 from J; bases not matched to a gene: 9. CDR1 is LGHNA, CDR2 YSLEER, per germline. The CDR3 is made up of 16 amino acids. CDR3 DNA sequence: TGCGCCAGCAGCCAAGATTCAGGACAGGGATCCCACGAGCAGTACTTC. Its translation: CASSQDSGQGSHEQYF.

This clonotype was seen a handful of times. The chain couples TRBV10-3 to TRBJ2-1, with D tentatively TRBD1 or TRBD2 (5 bases each). The CDR3 has 15 residues. Germline CDR1 and CDR2: ENHRY and SYGVKD. V was trimmed by 6 bases and J by 6 bases, leaving 18 bases between them. CDR3 DNA sequence: TGTGCCATCAGGGCGAATGGGGGTCCCGGCAATGAGCAGTTCTTC. Protein product: CAIRANGGPGNEQFF.

This clonotype was observed at least ten times. The rearrangement links TRBV2 to TRBJ2-5; weak D call: TRBD2 (5 bases). Trimming cost V 6 bases and J 4 bases, with 18 bases left between them. This CDR3 is 15 amino acids long. Germline V gives CDR1 SNHLY, CDR2 FYNNEI. The CDR3 DNA follows: TGTGCCAGCAGCGCCGGGGAAGACACTCGAGAGACCCAGTACTTC. It codes for CASSAGEDTRETQYF.

This chain links TRBV18 with TRBJ2-6, with D perhaps given as TRBD1 or TRBD2 (5 bases each). The CDR3 length is 14 residues. Germline lookup yields CDR1 KGHSH and CDR2 LQKENI. Deletions cut 3 bases from V and 5 bases from J, with 8 bases between. The CDR3 DNA reads TGTGCCAGCTCACCCGAGGGGTGGGCCAACGTCCTGACTTTC. Protein: CASSPEGWANVLTF.

This clonotype turned up a few times. V usage is TRBV20-1 and J usage is TRBJ2-3, with D perhaps matching TRBD2 (6 bases). The V gene lost 3 bases and the J gene lost 4 bases, with 14 bases spanning the gap. The CDR3 totals 14 residues. CDR1 and CDR2 from the germline V gene are DFQATT and SNEGSKA (reference sequence). The CDR3 is CSASLAQRADTQYF. The CDR3 bases are TGCAGTGCTAGTCTAGCGCAGAGAGCAGATACGCAGTATTTT.

This clonotype appeared many times. CDR3 loop: CSVFSSSDTEAFF. CDR3 nucleotide sequence: TGCAGTGTTTTTTCTTCGTCGGACACTGAAGCTTTCTTT. This rearrangement joins TRBV29-1 to TRBJ1-1; D remains ambiguous. The CDR3 runs 13 residues. Germline-derived CDR1 and CDR2 are SQVTM and ANQGSEA.

This sequence joins TRBV24-1 and TRBJ2-2; D gene unclear. Trimming removed 1 base at V and 7 bases at J, with 15 bases between. Germline V CDR1 and CDR2: KGHDR, SFDVKD. This CDR3 has 16 residues. CDR3 sequence (DNA): TGTGCCACCAGTGATTTTACTCTTTGGGCAGACGGGGAGCTGTTTTTT. Translating it yields CATSDFTLWADGELFF.

The chain joins TRBV3-1 to TRBJ2-2; D is unclear. Per the germline V gene, CDR1 is LGHDT and CDR2 is YNNKEL (reference sequence). V was pared by 1 base and J by 2 bases, with 11 bases between. There are 16 residues in the CDR3. CDR3 region: CASSQVYSLNTGELFF. The CDR3 nucleotides are TGTGCCAGCAGCCAAGTGTACAGTCTAAACACCGGGGAGCTGTTTTTT.

The table lists this clonotype with many counts. The chain recombines TRBV7-9 with TRBJ2-1, with D unresolved. Germline CDR1 SEHNR, CDR2 FQNEAQ (reference sequence). This CDR3 has 13 residues. The V and J ends lost 5 bases and 5 bases respectively, with 10 bases between them. The CDR3 spells CASSVGAHNEQFF. CDR3 coding DNA: TGTGCCAGCAGCGTGGGCGCCCACAATGAGCAGTTCTTC.

This clonotype was seen only a few times. V usage is TRBV30 and J usage is TRBJ2-7; a possible D gene is TRBD2 (6 bases). V lost 2 bases and J lost 6, with 20 bases in between. Germline CDR1 reads GTSNPN; CDR2 reads SVGIG (reference sequence). There are 15 residues in the CDR3. CDR3 coding DNA: TGTGCCTGGAGTCCCCGGGGGAGACCCGGGACCGAGCAGTACTTC. This encodes CAWSPRGRPGTEQYF.